These 32 T cell receptor beta chains came from one sample sequenced in a study of graft-versus-host responses after intestinal transplantation. For these receptors, no antigen is known. Clones were sequenced by immunoSEQ multiplex PCR, and TCRdb holds only the in-frame ones, with some missing. The table records about 120,000 clones, roughly 95% of them present only once. Material: unstimulated CD8+ T cells sorted from spleen or lymph node cells, obtained before intestinal transplant. These receptors were taken from a human donor who received an intestinal transplant.

CDR3 sequence: CASSLGAAAEQYF. The CDR3 nucleotides read TGTGCCAGCAGCTTAGGGGCCGCTGCCGAGCAGTACTTC. This rearrangement joins TRBV7-9 to TRBJ2-7; no clear D gene. V was pared by 1 base and J by 6 bases, with 10 bases between. Per germline, CDR1 SEHNR and CDR2 FQNEAQ (reference sequence). This CDR3 comprises 13 residues.

The chain has TRBV25-1 and TRBJ2-3; D gene ambiguous. With 8 bases removed from V and 0 bases from J, the gap between germline ends came to 6 bases. Germline lookup yields CDR1 MGHDK and CDR2 SYGVNS. The CDR3 spans 12 residues. CDR3 DNA: TGTGCCAGCCCAGACAGCACAGATACGCAGTATTTT. Residues: CASPDSTDTQYF.

The genes are TRBV27 and TRBJ2-1, with D hard to call. Germline CDR1 reads MNHEY; CDR2 reads SMNVEV (reference sequence). V was pared by 3 bases and J by 8 bases, with 5 bases between. The CDR3 is made up of 11 amino acids. The CDR3 bases are TGTGCCAGCAGTTTTGCGGATGAGCAGTTCTTC. Translating gives CASSFADEQFF.

This clone has just one count. Other DNA sequences from this sample encode an identical CDR3 as well. The rearrangement links TRBV7-9 to TRBJ2-7; tentative D call: TRBD1 (6 bases). The CDR3 extends over 15 amino acids. V gave up 9 bases and J gave up 1 base, with 19 bases separating them. CDR1 SEHNR and CDR2 FQNEAQ come from the germline V gene (reference sequence). Here the CDR3 DNA reads TGTGCCAGTAGCCCGCCGACAGGTATATCCTACGAGCAGTACTTC. It codes for CASSPPTGISYEQYF.

V is TRBV7-8 and J is TRBJ2-6; D is possibly TRBD1 (5 bases). V was cut by 0 bases and J by 4 bases, with 10 bases left in between. The CDR3 covers 16 residues. In germline, CDR1 is SGHVS, CDR2 FQNEAQ. CDR3 DNA: TGTGCCAGCAGCTTAGCAGCTGGGGCCGGGGCCAACGTCCTGACTTTC. Translation: CASSLAAGAGANVLTF.

The chain combines TRBV11-2 with TRBJ2-7; D perhaps matches TRBD1 (5 bases). V was cut by 1 base and J by 7 bases, with 14 bases left in between. CDR1 and CDR2 (germline): SGHAT, FQNNGV. This CDR3 has 14 residues. The CDR3 loop reads CASSLVTGTEEQYF. The CDR3 bases are TGTGCCAGCAGCTTAGTTACAGGAACGGAGGAGCAGTACTTC.

This chain uses TRBV27 with TRBJ2-5, with D perhaps TRBD1 (6 bases). The DNA end lines up better with TRBJ2-7; the J call may be wrong. The CDR3 has 11 residues. Germline CDR1 is MNHEY and CDR2 is SMNVEV (reference sequence). In nucleotides, the CDR3 is TGTGCCAGCGGAAGGGGGTACGAGCAGTACTTC. It is translated as CASGRGYEQYF.

The gene calls are TRBV27 and TRBJ2-1, with 9 bases identical to TRBD2. After removal of 0 bases from V and 1 base from J, the junction contained 4 bases not matched to a gene. The CDR3 contains 17 residues. CDR1 and CDR2 from the germline V gene are MNHEY and SMNVEV (reference sequence). CDR3 sequence: CASSLSGSGSSYNEQFF. In DNA, the CDR3 is TGTGCCAGCAGTTTATCGGGTAGCGGGAGTTCCTACAATGAGCAGTTCTTC.

The chain joins TRBV27 to TRBJ2-1, with TRBD1 matching over 9 bases. The CDR3 length is 16 residues. Germline V gene data show CDR1 as MNHEY and CDR2 as SMNVEV (reference sequence). V shed 4 bases, J shed 3 bases, and the junction held 7 bases outside the gene matches. This CDR3 is CASSSGTGTIYNEQFF. The CDR3 DNA sequence: TGTGCCAGCAGTTCCGGGACAGGGACTATCTACAATGAGCAGTTCTTC.

V usage is TRBV5-4 and J usage is TRBJ2-7; TRBD1 agrees at 10 bases. J gave up 2 bases and V 4 bases, and 18 bases lay outside the gene matches. The CDR3 has 19 residues. The germline CDR1 and CDR2 sequences are SGHNT and YYREEE (reference sequence). The CDR3 sequence: CASSGGDRGERGFTYEQYF. The CDR3 DNA is TGTGCCAGCAGCGGGGGGGACAGGGGCGAGAGAGGGTTTACCTACGAGCAGTACTTC. Based on the CDR3 plus reference TRBV5-4 and TRBJ2-7, the full variable domain is ETGVTQSPTHLIKTRGQQVTLRCSSQSGHNTVSWYQQALGQGPQFIFQYYREEENGRGNFPPRFSGLQFPNYSSELNVNALELDDSALYLCASSGGDRGERGFTYEQYFGPGTRLTVT.

The rearrangement links TRBV2 to TRBJ1-1; tentatively, D is TRBD1 (5 bases). Deletions cut 0 bases from V and 5 bases from J, with 13 bases between. This CDR3 region has 15 residues. Germline values: CDR1 SNHLY, CDR2 FYNNEI. In nucleotides, the CDR3 is TGTGCCAGCAGTGAAGCCGAGGGGACGGAAACTGAAGCTTTCTTT. Encoded protein: CASSEAEGTETEAFF.

The V call is TRBV28, the J call TRBJ1-5; 9 bases map to TRBD1. Losses at the gene ends were 5 bases for V and 3 bases for J; bases not matched to a gene: 5. The CDR3 extends over 15 amino acids. Germline CDR1 reads MDHEN; CDR2 reads SYDVKM. The CDR3 nucleotides read TGTGCCAGCAGTATTGACAGGGGGATCAATCAGCCCCAGCATTTT. Translated, it gives CASSIDRGINQPQHF.

V gene TRBV28 combines with J gene TRBJ2-2, with D hard to call. Trimming took off 1 base at V and 6 bases at J, with 6 bases between the two ends. The CDR3 consists of 13 residues. The germline V gene encodes CDR1 MDHEN and CDR2 SYDVKM. The CDR3 region is CASSLSPSGELFF. CDR3 nucleotides: TGTGCCAGCAGTTTATCTCCCTCCGGGGAGCTGTTTTTT.

The V gene is TRBV7-3, the J gene TRBJ2-1, with D possibly being TRBD2 (5 bases). This CDR3 spans 13 amino acids. Germline CDR1 reads SGHTA; CDR2 reads FQGTGA. V was trimmed by 5 bases and J by 5 bases, leaving 10 bases between them. Written as DNA, the CDR3 is TGTGCCAGCAGCAATAGCGCCCACAATGAGCAGTTCTTC. Translating it yields CASSNSAHNEQFF.

This rearrangement joins TRBV19 to TRBJ1-3; D not resolved. Looked up from germline, CDR1 is LNHDA and CDR2 is SQIVND (reference sequence). The V gene lost 5 bases and the J gene lost 2 bases, with 10 bases spanning the gap. The CDR3 loop spans 14 amino acids. The CDR3 here is CASSYRTAGNTIYF. The CDR3 DNA is TGTGCCAGTAGTTATCGGACGGCTGGAAACACCATATATTTT.

The genes are TRBV5-1 and TRBJ2-7; TRBD1 is a possible D gene (5 bases). Looked up from germline, CDR1 is SGHRS and CDR2 is YFSETQ. This CDR3 region has 16 residues. V lost 1 base to trimming and J lost 3 bases, with 17 bases between them. This CDR3 reads CASSLSGFPGVYEQYF. Written as DNA, the CDR3 is TGCGCCAGCAGCTTGTCAGGGTTCCCCGGTGTCTACGAGCAGTACTTC.

The gene calls are TRBV5-1 and TRBJ2-2; no clear D. The CDR3 runs to 16 residues. Deletions cut 3 bases from V and 1 base from J, with 13 bases between. The germline gives CDR1 SGHRS, CDR2 YFSETQ. DNA for the CDR3: TGCGCCAGCAGCTCTGGCTGGGCCAGGAACACCGGGGAGCTGTTTTTT. Amino acid sequence: CASSSGWARNTGELFF.

V usage is TRBV9 and J usage is TRBJ2-5, with 7 bases fitting TRBD1. The CDR3 is made up of 14 amino acids. The J segment lost 1 base and the V segment lost 0 bases, leaving 0 bases of the junction unmatched. Germline CDR1 reads SGDLS; CDR2 reads YYNGEE. CDR3 sequence: CASSVEGAQETQYF. The CDR3 coding sequence is TGTGCCAGCAGCGTAGAGGGGGCCCAAGAGACCCAGTACTTC. Full variable domain (outside the CDR3, taken from reference TRBV9 and TRBJ2-5): DSGVTQTPKHLITATGQRVTLRCSPRSGDLSVYWYQQSLDQGLQFLIQYYNGEERAKGNILERFSAQQFPDLHSELNLSSLELGDSALYFCASSVEGAQETQYFGPGTRLLVL.

V and J are TRBV28 and TRBJ1-2; no firm D call. Germline CDR1 reads MDHEN; CDR2 reads SYDVKM. The CDR3 is 14 residues long. V lost 6 bases and J 4 bases, leaving 15 bases between the germline ends. DNA of the CDR3: TGTGCCAGCAGAAATGCAACCAAGATCTATGGCTACACCTTC. It codes for CASRNATKIYGYTF.

The chain carries TRBV9 and TRBJ2-3, with 11 bases aligning to TRBD2. J lost 2 bases, V lost 3 bases, and 2 bases had no gene match. The length of the CDR3 is 15 residues. Looked up from germline, CDR1 is SGDLS and CDR2 is YYNGEE. The DNA for the CDR3 is TGTGCCAGCAGCGCTAGCGGGAGGACCACAGATACGCAGTATTTT. Its protein is CASSASGRTTDTQYF.

The chain has TRBV19 and TRBJ1-2; 8 bases are shared with TRBD1. The CDR3 sequence is 14 residues long. From germline, CDR1 is LNHDA and CDR2 SQIVND (reference sequence). V dropped 1 base and J dropped 2; count of bases not matched to a gene: 0. The CDR3 DNA reads as TGTGCCAGTAGTATAGGACAGGGGAACTATGGCTACACCTTC. This gives the protein CASSIGQGNYGYTF.

The CDR3 DNA is TGTGCCACCAGCAGAGATGGGACTAGCAACTACGAGCAGTACTTC. It specifies CATSRDGTSNYEQYF. This chain uses TRBV15 with TRBJ2-5; 9 nucleotides align to TRBD2. The J call may be in error: the DNA end matches TRBJ2-7 better. The length of the CDR3 is 15 residues. Per the germline V gene, CDR1 is LNHNV and CDR2 is YYDKDF (reference sequence).

This chain connects TRBV10-3 to TRBJ2-5; 11 positions agree with TRBD2. TRBJ2-7 matches the DNA end more closely, so the J call is doubtful. CDR3 length: 15 residues. Germline CDR1 and CDR2: ENHRY and SYGVKD. This CDR3 is CAITTSGDHPYEQYF. Written as DNA, the CDR3 is TGTGCCATCACGACTAGCGGGGATCATCCCTACGAGCAGTACTTC.

The V and J genes are TRBV9 and TRBJ2-7, with 15 bases fitting TRBD2. V lost 1 base and J lost 1; bases outside the gene matches: 18. Germline assignment: CDR1 SGDLS and CDR2 YYNGEE. CDR3 length: 22 amino acids. CDR3 nucleotides: TGTGCCAGCAGCGTACCCCGATCGGGGGGACTAGCGGGAGGACCCGGGTCCTACGAGCAGTACTTC. Translating it yields CASSVPRSGGLAGGPGSYEQYF.

This chain links TRBV9 with TRBJ2-3; no clear D gene. Deletions cut 0 bases from V and 3 bases from J, with 8 bases between. Germline values: CDR1 SGDLS, CDR2 YYNGEE. The CDR3 consists of 14 residues. The DNA for the CDR3 is TGTGCCAGCAGCGTAGGACCGCGGACAGATACGCAGTATTTT. Translation gives CASSVGPRTDTQYF. The full variable domain, with the rest looked up from reference TRBV9 and TRBJ2-3, is DSGVTQTPKHLITATGQRVTLRCSPRSGDLSVYWYQQSLDQGLQFLIQYYNGEERAKGNILERFSAQQFPDLHSELNLSSLELGDSALYFCASSVGPRTDTQYFGPGTRLTVL.

This clone was picked up one time. The chain links TRBV2 to TRBJ2-1; the match to TRBD2 covers 9 bases. The CDR3 contains 15 residues. In germline, CDR1 is SNHLY, CDR2 FYNNEI. V was pared by 2 bases and J by 6 bases, with 5 bases of the junction left unmatched. The CDR3 nucleotides are TGTGCCAGCAGTGAATTAGGGACTAGCTCCAATGAGCAGTTCTTC. Translated: CASSELGTSSNEQFF.

The V and J genes are TRBV5-1 and TRBJ2-7, with unresolved D. CDR3 length: 14 residues. V was trimmed by 0 bases and J by 5 bases, leaving 12 bases between them. Germline V lookup: CDR1 SGHRS, CDR2 YFSETQ. CDR3 region: CASSLERLRDEQYF. The CDR3 region has the DNA TGCGCCAGCAGCTTGGAACGGCTTAGAGACGAGCAGTACTTC.

V and J are TRBV5-4 and TRBJ2-1; 12 bases map to TRBD2. Germline CDR1 reads SGHNT; CDR2 reads YYREEE (reference sequence). J was trimmed by 5 bases and V by 2 bases; bases with no gene match: 2. This CDR3 is built from 15 residues. In DNA, the CDR3 is TGTGCCAGCAGCTTCCGGACTAGCGGGAACAATGAGCAGTTCTTC. It yields the protein CASSFRTSGNNEQFF.

CDR3 sequence: CAWSPPPGGYEQYF. CDR3 sequence (DNA): TGTGCCTGGAGTCCCCCCCCGGGGGGGTACGAGCAGTACTTC. The rearrangement joins TRBV30 to TRBJ2-7, with 8 bases lining up with TRBD2. V shed 2 bases, J shed 4 bases, and the junction held 7 bases outside the gene matches. The germline gives CDR1 GTSNPN, CDR2 SVGIG (reference sequence). The CDR3 consists of 14 residues.

Details on this clone: The sample holds other DNA sequences that translate to the same CDR3. The chain employs TRBV5-6 and TRBJ2-7, with a weak D call TRBD1 (6 bases). CDR1 is SGHDT and CDR2 is YYEEEE in the germline V gene. The CDR3 is 15 residues long. Trimming shortened V by 0 bases and J by 4 bases, and 14 bases separated the two germline ends. The CDR3 region is CASSLETGWGYEQYF. For the CDR3, the DNA is TGTGCCAGCAGCTTGGAAACAGGGTGGGGGTACGAGCAGTACTTC.

The chain combines TRBV7-9 with TRBJ2-7; 11 bases align to TRBD1. Germline V gene lookup returns CDR1 SEHNR and CDR2 FQNEAQ (reference sequence). The junction had 2 bases not matched to a gene; V was cut back by 10 bases and J by 3 bases. The CDR3 length is 12 residues. CDR3 region: CAIGTGGYEQYF. The CDR3 bases are TGTGCCATCGGGACAGGGGGCTACGAGCAGTACTTC.

This clone was counted a single time. The rearrangement uses TRBV5-4 and TRBJ1-2; D possibly corresponds to TRBD1 (6 bases). Trimming removed 0 bases from V and 10 bases from J, with 7 bases in between. The V gene's germline CDR1 is SGHNT and CDR2 YYREEE (reference sequence). The length of the CDR3 is 11 residues. This CDR3 reads CASSLGQAYTF. The CDR3 bases are TGTGCCAGCAGCTTGGGACAGGCCTACACCTTC.